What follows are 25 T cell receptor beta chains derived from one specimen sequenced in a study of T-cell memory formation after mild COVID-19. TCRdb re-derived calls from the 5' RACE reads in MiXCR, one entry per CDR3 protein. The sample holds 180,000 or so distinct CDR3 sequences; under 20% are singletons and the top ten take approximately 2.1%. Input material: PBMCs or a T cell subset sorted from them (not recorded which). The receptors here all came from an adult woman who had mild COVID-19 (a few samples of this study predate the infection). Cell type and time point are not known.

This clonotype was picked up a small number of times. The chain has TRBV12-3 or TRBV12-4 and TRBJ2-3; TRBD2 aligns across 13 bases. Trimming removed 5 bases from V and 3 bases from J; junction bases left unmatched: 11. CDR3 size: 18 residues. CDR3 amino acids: CASSGEVWTSGSTDTQYF. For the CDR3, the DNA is TGTGCCAGCAGTGGCGAGGTCTGGACTAGCGGGAGTACAGATACGCAGTATTTT.

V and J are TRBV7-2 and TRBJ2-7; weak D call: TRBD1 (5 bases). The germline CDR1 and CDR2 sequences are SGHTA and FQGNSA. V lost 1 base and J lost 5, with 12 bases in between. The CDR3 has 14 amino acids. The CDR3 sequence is CASSLVAGYNEQYF. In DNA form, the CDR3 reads TGTGCCAGCAGCTTAGTAGCAGGGTACAACGAGCAGTACTTC. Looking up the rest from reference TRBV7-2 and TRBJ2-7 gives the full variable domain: GAGVSQSPSNKVTEKGKDVELRCDPISGHTALYWYRQSLGQGLEFLIYFQGNSAPDKSGLPSDRFSAERTGGSVSTLTIQRTQQEDSAVYLCASSLVAGYNEQYFGPGTRLTVT.

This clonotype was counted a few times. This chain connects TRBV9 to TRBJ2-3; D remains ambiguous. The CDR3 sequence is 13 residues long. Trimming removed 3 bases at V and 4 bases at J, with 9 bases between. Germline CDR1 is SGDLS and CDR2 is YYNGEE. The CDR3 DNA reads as TGTGCCAGCAGCGAAATTAGCCCAGATACGCAGTATTTT. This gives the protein CASSEISPDTQYF.

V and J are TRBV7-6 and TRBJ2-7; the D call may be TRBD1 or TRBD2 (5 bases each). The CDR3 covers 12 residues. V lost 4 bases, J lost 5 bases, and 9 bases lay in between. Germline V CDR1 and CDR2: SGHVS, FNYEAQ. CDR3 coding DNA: TGTGCCAGCAGCTCCTTGGGGGACGAGCAGTACTTC. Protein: CASSSLGDEQYF.

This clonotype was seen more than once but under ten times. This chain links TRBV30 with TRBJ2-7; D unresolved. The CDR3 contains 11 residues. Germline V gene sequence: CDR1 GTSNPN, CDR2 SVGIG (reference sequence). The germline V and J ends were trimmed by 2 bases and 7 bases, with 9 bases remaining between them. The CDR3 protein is CAWSIGLEQYF. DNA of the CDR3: TGTGCCTGGAGTATCGGGCTGGAGCAGTACTTC.

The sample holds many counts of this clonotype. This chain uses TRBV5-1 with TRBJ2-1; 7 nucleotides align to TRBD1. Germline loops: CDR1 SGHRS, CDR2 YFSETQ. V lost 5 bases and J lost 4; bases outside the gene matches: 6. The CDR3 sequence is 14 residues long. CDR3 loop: CASSTGDYYNEQFF. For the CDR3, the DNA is TGCGCCAGCAGTACAGGGGATTATTACAATGAGCAGTTCTTC.

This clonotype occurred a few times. This chain's CDR3 is CASSQGRTVEAFF. CDR3 sequence (DNA): TGTGCCAGCAGCCAGGGAAGGACAGTTGAAGCTTTCTTT. The gene calls are TRBV3-1 and TRBJ1-1; D is perhaps TRBD1 (6 bases). CDR3 length equals 13 residues. Germline V gene lookup returns CDR1 LGHDT and CDR2 YNNKEL (reference sequence). Trimming took off 3 bases at V and 7 bases at J, with 12 bases between the two ends.

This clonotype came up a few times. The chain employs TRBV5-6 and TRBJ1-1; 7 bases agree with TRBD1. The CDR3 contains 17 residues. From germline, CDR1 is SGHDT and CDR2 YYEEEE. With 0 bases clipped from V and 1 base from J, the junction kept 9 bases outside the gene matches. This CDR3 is CASSLAGLRGSNTEAFF. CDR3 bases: TGTGCCAGCAGCTTGGCGGGGCTCAGGGGGTCGAACACTGAAGCTTTCTTT.

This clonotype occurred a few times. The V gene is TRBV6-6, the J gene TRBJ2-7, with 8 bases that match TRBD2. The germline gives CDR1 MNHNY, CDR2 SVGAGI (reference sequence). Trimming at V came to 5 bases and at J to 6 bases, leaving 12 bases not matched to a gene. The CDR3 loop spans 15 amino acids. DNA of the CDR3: TGTGCCAGCAGTCAATTTCAGCGGGAGTCTGCCGAGCAGTACTTC. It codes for CASSQFQRESAEQYF.

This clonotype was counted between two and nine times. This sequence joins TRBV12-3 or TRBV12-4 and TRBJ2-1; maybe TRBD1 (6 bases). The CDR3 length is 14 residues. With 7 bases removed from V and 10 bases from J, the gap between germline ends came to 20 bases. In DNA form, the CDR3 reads TGTGCCAGCACCTTGGACAGATTAGACCCAGAGCAGTTCTTC. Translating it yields CASTLDRLDPEQFF.

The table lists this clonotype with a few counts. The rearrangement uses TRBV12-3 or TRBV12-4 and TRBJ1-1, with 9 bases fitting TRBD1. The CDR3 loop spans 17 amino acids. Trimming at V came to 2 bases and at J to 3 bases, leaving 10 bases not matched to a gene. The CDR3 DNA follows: TGTGCCAGCAGTTTACCGCTGGACAGGGGAGCTGACACTGAAGCTTTCTTT. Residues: CASSLPLDRGADTEAFF.

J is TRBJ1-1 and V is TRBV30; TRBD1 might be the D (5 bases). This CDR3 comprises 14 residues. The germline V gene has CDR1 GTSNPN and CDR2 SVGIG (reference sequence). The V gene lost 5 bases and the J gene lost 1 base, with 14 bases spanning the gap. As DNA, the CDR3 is TGTGCCTGGCGCCCCTTGGGGCGGAACACTGAAGCTTTCTTT. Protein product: CAWRPLGRNTEAFF.

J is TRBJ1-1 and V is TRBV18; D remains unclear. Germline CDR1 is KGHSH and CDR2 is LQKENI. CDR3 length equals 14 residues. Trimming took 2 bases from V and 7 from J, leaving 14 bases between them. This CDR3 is CASSPGRPLGEAFF. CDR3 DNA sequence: TGTGCCAGCTCACCAGGTCGGCCCCTGGGTGAAGCTTTCTTT.

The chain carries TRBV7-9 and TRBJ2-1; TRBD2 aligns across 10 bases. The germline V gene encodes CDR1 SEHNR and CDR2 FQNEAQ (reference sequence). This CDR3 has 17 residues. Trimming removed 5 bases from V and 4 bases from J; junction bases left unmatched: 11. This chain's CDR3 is CASSPTKTSGWYNEQFF. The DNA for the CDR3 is TGTGCCAGCAGCCCGACTAAGACTAGCGGGTGGTACAATGAGCAGTTCTTC.

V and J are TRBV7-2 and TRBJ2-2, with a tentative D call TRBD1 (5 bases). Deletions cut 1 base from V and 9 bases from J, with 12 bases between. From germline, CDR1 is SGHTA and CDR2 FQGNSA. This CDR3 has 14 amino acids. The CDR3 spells CASSLGAGNRELFF. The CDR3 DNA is TGTGCCAGCAGCTTAGGGGCAGGGAATCGGGAGCTGTTTTTT.

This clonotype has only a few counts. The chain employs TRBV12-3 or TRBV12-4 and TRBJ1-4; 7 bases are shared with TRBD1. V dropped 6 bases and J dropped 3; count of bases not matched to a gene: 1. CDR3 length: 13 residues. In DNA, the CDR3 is TGTGCCAGCAGCGGGACAGCTAATGAAAAACTGTTTTTT. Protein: CASSGTANEKLFF.

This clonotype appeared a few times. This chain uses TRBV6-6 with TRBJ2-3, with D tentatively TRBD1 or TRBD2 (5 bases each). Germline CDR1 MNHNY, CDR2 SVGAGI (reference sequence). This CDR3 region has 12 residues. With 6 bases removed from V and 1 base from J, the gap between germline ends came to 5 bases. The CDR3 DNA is TGTGCCAGCAGGGGGGGCACAGATACGCAGTATTTT. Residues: CASRGGTDTQYF.

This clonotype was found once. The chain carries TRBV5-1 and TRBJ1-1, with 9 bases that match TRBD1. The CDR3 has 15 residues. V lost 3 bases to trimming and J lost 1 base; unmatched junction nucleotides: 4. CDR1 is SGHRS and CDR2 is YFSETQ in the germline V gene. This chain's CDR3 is CASSWGQGRNTEAFF. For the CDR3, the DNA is TGCGCCAGCAGCTGGGGACAGGGCAGGAACACTGAAGCTTTCTTT.

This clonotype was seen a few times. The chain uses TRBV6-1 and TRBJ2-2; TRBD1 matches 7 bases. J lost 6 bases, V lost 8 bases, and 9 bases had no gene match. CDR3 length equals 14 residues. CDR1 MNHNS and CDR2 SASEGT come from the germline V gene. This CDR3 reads CASQRQGDAGELFF. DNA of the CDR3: TGTGCCAGCCAGAGGCAGGGGGACGCCGGGGAGCTGTTTTTT.

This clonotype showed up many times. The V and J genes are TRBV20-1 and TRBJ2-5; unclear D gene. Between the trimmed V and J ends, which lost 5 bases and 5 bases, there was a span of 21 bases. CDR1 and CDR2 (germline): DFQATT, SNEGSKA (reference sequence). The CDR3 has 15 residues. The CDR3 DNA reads TGCAGTGCTCGCCCCGAATGGCGGACCTGGGAGACCCAGTACTTC. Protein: CSARPEWRTWETQYF.

The CDR3 DNA sequence: TGTGCCATCAGTGAGTCGTGGGAGGGGTTCAGGACTGAAGCTTTCTTT. Protein product: CAISESWEGFRTEAFF. The chain employs TRBV10-3 and TRBJ1-1, with a tentative D call TRBD1 (5 bases). CDR3 size: 16 residues. Germline lookup yields CDR1 ENHRY and CDR2 SYGVKD. Trimming cost V 0 bases and J 5 bases, with 16 bases left between them.

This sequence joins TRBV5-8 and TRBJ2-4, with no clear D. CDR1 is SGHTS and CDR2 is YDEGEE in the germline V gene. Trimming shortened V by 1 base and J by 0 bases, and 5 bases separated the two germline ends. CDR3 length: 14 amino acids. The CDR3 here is CASSLTLAKNIQYF. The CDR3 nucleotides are TGTGCCAGCAGCTTGACACTAGCCAAAAACATTCAGTACTTC.

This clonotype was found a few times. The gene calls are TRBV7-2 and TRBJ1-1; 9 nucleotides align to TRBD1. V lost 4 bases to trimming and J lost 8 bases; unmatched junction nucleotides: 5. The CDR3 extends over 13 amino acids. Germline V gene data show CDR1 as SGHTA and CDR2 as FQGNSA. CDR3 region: CASSSQGAGEAFF. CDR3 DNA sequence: TGTGCCAGCAGCTCACAGGGGGCGGGGGAAGCTTTCTTT.

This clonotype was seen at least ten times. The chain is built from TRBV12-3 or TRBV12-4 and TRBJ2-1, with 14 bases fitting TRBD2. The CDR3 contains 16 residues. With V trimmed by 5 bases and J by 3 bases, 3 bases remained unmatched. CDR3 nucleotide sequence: TGTGCCAGCAGTCCTGGGACTAGCGGGGGCTACAATGAGCAGTTCTTC. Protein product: CASSPGTSGGYNEQFF.

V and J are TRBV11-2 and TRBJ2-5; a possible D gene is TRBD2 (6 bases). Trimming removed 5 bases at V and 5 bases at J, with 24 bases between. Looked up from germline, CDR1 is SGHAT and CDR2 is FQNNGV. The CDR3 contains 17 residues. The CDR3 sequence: CASSQTPGGYGLETQYF. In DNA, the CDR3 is TGTGCCAGCAGCCAAACGCCCGGGGGATATGGACTGGAGACCCAGTACTTC.